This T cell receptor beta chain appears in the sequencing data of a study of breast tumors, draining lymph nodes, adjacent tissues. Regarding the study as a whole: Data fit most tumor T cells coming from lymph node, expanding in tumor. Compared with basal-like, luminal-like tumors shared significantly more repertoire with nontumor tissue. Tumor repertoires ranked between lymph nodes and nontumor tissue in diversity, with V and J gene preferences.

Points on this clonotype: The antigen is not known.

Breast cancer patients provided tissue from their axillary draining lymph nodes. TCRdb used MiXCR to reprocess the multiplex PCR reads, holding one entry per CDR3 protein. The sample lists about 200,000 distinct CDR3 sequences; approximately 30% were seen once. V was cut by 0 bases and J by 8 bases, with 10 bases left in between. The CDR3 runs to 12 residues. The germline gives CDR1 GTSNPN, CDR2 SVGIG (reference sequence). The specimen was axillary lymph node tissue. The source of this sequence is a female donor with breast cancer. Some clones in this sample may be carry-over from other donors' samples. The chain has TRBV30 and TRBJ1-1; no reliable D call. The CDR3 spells CAWSVIAGEAFF. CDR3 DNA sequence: TGTGCCTGGAGTGTAATCGCGGGGGAAGCTTTCTTT. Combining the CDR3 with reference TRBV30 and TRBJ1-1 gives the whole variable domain SQTIHQWPATLVQPVGSPLSLECTVEGTSNPNLYWYRQAAGRGLQLLFYSVGIGQISSEVPQNLSASRPQDRQFILSSKKLLLSDSGFYLCAWSVIAGEAFFGQGTRLTVV.